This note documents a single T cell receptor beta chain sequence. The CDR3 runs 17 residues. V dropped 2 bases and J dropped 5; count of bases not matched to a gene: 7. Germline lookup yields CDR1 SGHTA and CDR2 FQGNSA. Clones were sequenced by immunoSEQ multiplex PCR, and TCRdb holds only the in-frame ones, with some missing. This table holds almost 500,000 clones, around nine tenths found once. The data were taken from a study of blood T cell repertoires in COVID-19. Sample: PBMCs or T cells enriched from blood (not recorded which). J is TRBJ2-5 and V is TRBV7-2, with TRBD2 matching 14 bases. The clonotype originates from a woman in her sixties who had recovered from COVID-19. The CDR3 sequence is CASSLIRTSGGPETQYF. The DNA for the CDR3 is TGTGCCAGCAGCTTAATCCGGACTAGCGGGGGGCCGGAGACCCAGTACTTC.